A single sample gave rise to the 32 T cell receptor beta chains below, sequenced in a study of T-cell reconstitution after alpha-beta-depleted transplantation in children. This sample's TCRbeta library carried unique molecular identifier barcodes. TCRdb reprocessed the PCR reads via MiXCR and lists one record per CDR3 protein. This sample has 300,000 to 350,000 distinct CDR3 sequences; around 15% occur once, and the top ten carry roughly 40%. Sequences were derived from PBMCs, mostly from graft donor cells, sampled 360 days after TCRalphabeta/CD19-depleted stem cell transplant. These receptors came from a male patient between 2 and 10 years old who had a stem cell transplant for acute lymphoblastic leukemia, so the T cells may come from the graft donor.

This clonotype showed up many times. V gene TRBV6-1 combines with J gene TRBJ2-7; weak D call: TRBD2 (7 bases). The V end was cut by 7 bases, the J end by 0 bases, with 16 bases between. This CDR3 is built from 15 residues. Germline values: CDR1 MNHNS, CDR2 SASEGT. The CDR3 region has the DNA TGTGCCAGCACCAAATGGGGGGGGGCCTCCTACGAGCAGTACTTC. Its translation: CASTKWGGASYEQYF.

The gene calls are TRBV5-1 and TRBJ2-1; TRBD2 aligns across 10 bases. The ends lost 0 bases at V and 5 bases at J; junction bases unmatched: 8. The CDR3 has 17 residues. CDR1 is SGHRS and CDR2 is YFSETQ in the germline V gene. Written as DNA, the CDR3 is TGCGCCAGCAGCTTGGAGGTAGCGGGAGGCCCTAACAATGAGCAGTTCTTC. Translating it yields CASSLEVAGGPNNEQFF.

The chain has TRBV10-3 and TRBJ1-3, with D possibly being TRBD1 (6 bases). This CDR3 contains 13 residues. In germline, CDR1 is ENHRY, CDR2 SYGVKD. Between the trimmed V and J ends, which lost 7 bases and 5 bases, there was a span of 12 bases. The CDR3 is CAIMGGPRNTIYF. Written as DNA, the CDR3 is TGTGCCATCATGGGGGGGCCCCGAAACACCATATATTTT.

In this sample, this clonotype turned up a few times. CDR3 sequence: CASRGTGGFTFQGYEQYF. CDR3 DNA sequence: TGTGCCAGCAGAGGGACAGGGGGCTTCACCTTTCAGGGCTACGAGCAGTACTTC. The J gene is TRBJ2-7, the V gene TRBV2, with 12 bases matching TRBD1. In germline, CDR1 is SNHLY, CDR2 FYNNEI. After removal of 6 bases from V and 3 bases from J, the junction contained 15 bases not matched to a gene. This CDR3 is built from 18 residues.

This clonotype appeared a few times. The chain couples TRBV2 to TRBJ2-7; D is undetermined. Germline V gene data show CDR1 as SNHLY and CDR2 as FYNNEI. With 4 bases removed from V and 1 base from J, the gap between germline ends came to 5 bases. There are 12 residues in the CDR3. The CDR3 nucleotides are TGTGCCAGCAGTGTACTTTCCTACGAGCAGTACTTC. Its translation is CASSVLSYEQYF.

As for this clonotype: A junction boundary mismatches the germline segment, possibly from a read error. The rearrangement joins TRBV10-3 to TRBJ2-2, with TRBD1 matching 9 bases. CDR3 length: 14 residues. Germline V gene lookup returns CDR1 ENHRY and CDR2 SYGVKD. The CDR3 DNA is TGTGCCATCTCCGGGACAGGGAACTCCGGGGAGCTGTTTTTT. Its protein is CAISGTGNSGELFF.

This chain connects TRBV2 to TRBJ2-1, with 11 nucleotides matching TRBD2. The germline CDR1 and CDR2 sequences are SNHLY and FYNNEI. This CDR3 spans 13 amino acids. The junction had 5 bases not matched to a gene; V was cut back by 7 bases and J by 9 bases. The CDR3 is CASTRTSGLEQFF. The CDR3 DNA follows: TGTGCCAGCACCCGGACTAGCGGGCTTGAGCAGTTCTTC.

This clonotype was picked up a small number of times. The rearrangement uses TRBV4-3 and TRBJ2-1, with 13 bases identical to TRBD2. In germline, CDR1 is LGHNA, CDR2 YSLEER. This CDR3 has 18 residues. The V and J ends lost 1 base and 2 bases, in that order; junction bases with no gene match: 5. CDR3 protein: CASSQVPGTSGTYNEQFF. The DNA for the CDR3 is TGCGCCAGCAGCCAAGTGCCAGGGACTAGCGGGACCTACAATGAGCAGTTCTTC.

This clonotype came up a few times. The chain has TRBV10-3 and TRBJ2-7, with D possibly called TRBD1 or TRBD2 (5 bases each). The CDR3 runs to 18 residues. The germline V and J ends were trimmed by 0 bases and 6 bases, with 24 bases remaining between them. Germline CDR1 and CDR2: ENHRY and SYGVKD. As DNA, the CDR3 is TGTGCCATCAGTGAGTCGAGGGGCCCGGTCACCTACCCTCCCGAGCAGTACTTC. This gives the protein CAISESRGPVTYPPEQYF.

This clonotype was seen more than once but under ten times. This chain connects TRBV29-1 to TRBJ2-5, with D hard to call. This CDR3 region has 11 residues. Trimming pared 5 bases from V and 1 base from J, leaving 5 bases between. Germline V gene lookup returns CDR1 SQVTM and CDR2 ANQGSEA. CDR3 amino acids: CSVRFQETQYF. The CDR3 region has the DNA TGCAGCGTTCGATTCCAAGAGACCCAGTACTTC.

This chain connects TRBV6-1 to TRBJ1-1, with TRBD1 matching over 10 bases. Unmatched junction bases numbered 13, after V lost 4 bases and J lost 5 bases. From germline, CDR1 is MNHNS and CDR2 SASEGT. This CDR3 region has 17 residues. The CDR3 DNA follows: TGTGCCAGCAGTGTACAGACAGGGGGCGCATTTGGGACTGAAGCTTTCTTT. Protein product: CASSVQTGGAFGTEAFF.

The CDR3 nucleotides read TGTGCCAGCAGCCGGAGGCCAGTTTCTTCCTCTGGGGCCAACGTCCTGACTTTC. Its translation is CASSRRPVSSSGANVLTF. The gene calls are TRBV14 and TRBJ2-6; tentatively, D is TRBD2 (5 bases). Germline CDR1 SGHDN, CDR2 FVKESK. Trimming took 4 bases from V and 0 from J, leaving 16 bases between them. The CDR3 is 18 amino acids.

The chain carries TRBV7-2 and TRBJ2-1; the D gene is possibly TRBD1 (5 bases). This CDR3 is built from 17 residues. The V and J ends lost 4 bases and 3 bases respectively, with 19 bases between them. Germline CDR1 and CDR2: SGHTA and FQGNSA. The CDR3 DNA sequence: TGTGCCAGCAGCTCGCACCCAGGGAAGGGTGGCTACAATGAGCAGTTCTTC. Protein: CASSSHPGKGGYNEQFF.

This chain joins TRBV7-8 and TRBJ2-7; TRBD2 might be the D (5 bases). CDR3 length equals 14 residues. V lost 5 bases to trimming and J lost 2 bases, with 13 bases between them. Germline V gene data show CDR1 as SGHVS and CDR2 as FQNEAQ. Written as DNA, the CDR3 is TGTGCCAGCAGCCGAGGAGGATTAGCCTACGAGCAGTACTTC. It encodes CASSRGGLAYEQYF.

V usage is TRBV20-1 and J usage is TRBJ2-1, with TRBD2 matching 10 bases. The germline gives CDR1 DFQATT, CDR2 SNEGSKA (reference sequence). V lost 6 bases to trimming and J lost 4 bases; unmatched junction nucleotides: 9. The CDR3 runs 15 residues. CDR3 nucleotide sequence: TGCAGTGCATTGAGCGGGAGGGCTCGGTACAATGAGCAGTTCTTC. It encodes CSALSGRARYNEQFF.

As concerns this clonotype: Compared with germline, one end of the junction differs, possibly owing to a read error. This chain joins TRBV7-2 and TRBJ2-5; 8 nucleotides align to TRBD1. Germline lookup yields CDR1 SGHTA and CDR2 FQGNSA. This CDR3 is 15 amino acids long. The CDR3 nucleotides are TGTGCCTGCAGACGAACGGGACAGGTCAGGGAGACCCAGTACTTC. This sequence encodes CACRRTGQVRETQYF.

The J gene is TRBJ2-1, the V gene TRBV28, with TRBD2 matching over 10 bases. This CDR3 region has 16 residues. Germline V gene lookup returns CDR1 MDHEN and CDR2 SYDVKM. V dropped 3 bases and J dropped 5; count of bases not matched to a gene: 7. Here the CDR3 DNA reads TGTGCCAGCAGTTTTTTAGCGGGAGGACCGAACAATGAGCAGTTCTTC. This codes for CASSFLAGGPNNEQFF. The full variable domain, its missing parts supplied by reference TRBV28 and TRBJ2-1, is DVKVTQSSRYLVKRTGEKVFLECVQDMDHENMFWYRQDPGLGLRLIYFSYDVKMKEKGDIPEGYSVSREKKERFSLILESASTNQTSMYLCASSFLAGGPNNEQFFGPGTRLTVL.

The chain carries TRBV7-2 and TRBJ1-4; TRBD1 agrees at 7 bases. After removal of 1 base from V and 6 bases from J, the junction contained 5 bases not matched to a gene. The CDR3 consists of 15 residues. Germline CDR1 reads SGHTA; CDR2 reads FQGNSA. Here the CDR3 DNA reads TGTGCCAGCAGCTTAGATGAGGGGGCAGATGAAAAACTGTTTTTT. It yields the protein CASSLDEGADEKLFF.

The rearrangement uses TRBV20-1 and TRBJ2-5, with unresolved D. The germline CDR1 and CDR2 sequences are DFQATT and SNEGSKA (reference sequence). V gave up 1 base and J gave up 1 base, with 22 bases separating them. The CDR3 contains 18 residues. The CDR3 DNA reads as TGCAGTGCTAGAGGCGGCCCACGGGCTCTAGTGGCCCAAGAGACCCAGTACTTC. This gives the protein CSARGGPRALVAQETQYF.

This clonotype was found a few times. Written as DNA, the CDR3 is TGCAGTGCTAGAGATATCCACTACGAAGCGCCGCCTTACAATGAGCAGTTCTTC. Translating gives CSARDIHYEAPPYNEQFF. The V and J genes are TRBV20-1 and TRBJ2-1; D is ambiguous. Trimming took off 0 bases at V and 4 bases at J, with 22 bases between the two ends. The germline CDR1 and CDR2 sequences are DFQATT and SNEGSKA (reference sequence). The CDR3 consists of 18 residues.

This clonotype was counted at least ten times. The junction and the germline gene differ at one end; a read error may be behind it. V usage is TRBV5-1 and J usage is TRBJ1-1, with 7 positions matching TRBD1. CDR1 is SGHRS and CDR2 is YFSETQ in the germline V gene. This CDR3 contains 14 residues. CDR3: CASSLRQGNTEAFF. The CDR3 DNA is TGTGCCAGCAGCCTCCGACAGGGGAACACTGAAGCTTTCTTT.

This clonotype was counted between two and nine times. The V call is TRBV20-1, the J call TRBJ2-7; D perhaps matches TRBD1 (6 bases). V lost 3 bases, J lost 3 bases, and 15 bases lay in between. This CDR3 comprises 14 residues. Germline CDR1 reads DFQATT; CDR2 reads SNEGSKA (reference sequence). The CDR3 loop reads CSARPRGILYEQYF. The CDR3 DNA follows: TGCAGTGCTAGGCCCAGGGGTATACTCTACGAGCAGTACTTC.

This clonotype was detected a few times. The rearrangement joins TRBV18 to TRBJ2-1, with no clear D. The CDR3 spans 18 residues. The V gene lost 3 bases and the J gene lost 0 bases, with 18 bases spanning the gap. Germline V gene data show CDR1 as KGHSH and CDR2 as LQKENI. The CDR3 sequence is CASSPPFEVLSSYNEQFF. CDR3 bases: TGTGCCAGCTCACCCCCCTTCGAGGTCTTGAGCTCCTACAATGAGCAGTTCTTC.

V is TRBV27 and J is TRBJ2-1, with D possibly called TRBD1 or TRBD2 (5 bases each). Germline lookup yields CDR1 MNHEY and CDR2 SMNVEV (reference sequence). The CDR3 sequence is 15 residues long. The V and J ends lost 5 bases and 2 bases respectively, with 13 bases between them. The CDR3 region is CASSPLTGPYNEQFF. The CDR3 DNA follows: TGTGCCAGCAGTCCGCTGACGGGGCCCTACAATGAGCAGTTCTTC.

The CDR3 coding sequence is TGTGCCAGCAGTTCCCCAGGGGGGGACTTCATCGGAAAACTGTTTTTT. It specifies CASSSPGGDFIGKLFF. The chain uses TRBV6-2 or TRBV6-3 and TRBJ1-4, with TRBD1 matching over 7 bases. The junction had 15 bases not matched to a gene; V was cut back by 4 bases and J by 10 bases. Per germline, CDR1 MNHEY and CDR2 SVGEGT. The CDR3 contains 16 residues.

This sequence joins TRBV28 and TRBJ2-5, with 7 bases that match TRBD2. Germline V gives CDR1 MDHEN, CDR2 SYDVKM. Trimming at V came to 7 bases and at J to 0 bases, leaving 8 bases not matched to a gene. CDR3 length: 15 amino acids. CDR3 nucleotide sequence: TGTGCCAGCACCCTTGGGGGGGGATACCAAGAGACCCAGTACTTC. Its protein product is CASTLGGGYQETQYF. The full variable domain, its missing parts supplied by reference TRBV28 and TRBJ2-5, is DVKVTQSSRYLVKRTGEKVFLECVQDMDHENMFWYRQDPGLGLRLIYFSYDVKMKEKGDIPEGYSVSREKKERFSLILESASTNQTSMYLCASTLGGGYQETQYFGPGTRLLVL.

This clonotype appeared a few times. V usage is TRBV6-1 and J usage is TRBJ2-1; 7 bases map to TRBD2. The V gene end was trimmed by 5 bases and the J gene end by 8 bases; junction bases not matched to a gene: 6. CDR1 is MNHNS, CDR2 SASEGT, per germline. CDR3 length: 13 amino acids. Here the CDR3 reads CASSIGTIHEQFF. CDR3 DNA: TGTGCCAGCAGTATCGGGACTATTCATGAGCAGTTCTTC.

In its sample, this clonotype was seen a few times. DNA of the CDR3: TGTGCCAGCAGTCTTCGATCCAGGGAGGGCGGCTACACCTTC. Its protein product is CASSLRSREGGYTF. The chain has TRBV6-1 and TRBJ1-2, with TRBD1 as a possible D gene (5 bases). The V gene lost 5 bases and the J gene lost 8 bases, with 18 bases spanning the gap. The CDR3 has 14 residues. CDR1 is MNHNS, CDR2 SASEGT, per germline.

The V gene is TRBV4-3, the J gene TRBJ2-5; 13 nucleotides match TRBD2. The CDR3 is 16 amino acids. CDR1 and CDR2 (germline): LGHNA, YSLEER. V gave up 4 bases and J gave up 5 bases; unmatched junction bases: 7. Here the CDR3 DNA reads TGCGCCAGCAGCCGGGGACTAGCGGGAAGGGAGGAGACCCAGTACTTC. This translates into CASSRGLAGREETQYF.

This clonotype has a count of ten or more. This chain uses TRBV5-1 with TRBJ2-5; 9 bases fit TRBD2. CDR1 is SGHRS and CDR2 is YFSETQ in the germline V gene. The CDR3 is 14 amino acids. Germline trimming cut 6 bases from V and 1 base from J; bases unmatched to any gene: 4. Written as DNA, the CDR3 is TGCGCCAGCAACGCACTAGCGGGCCAAGAGACCCAGTACTTC. Its protein product is CASNALAGQETQYF.

This clonotype was recorded at least ten times. The rearrangement uses TRBV4-2 and TRBJ1-4; 10 bases are a match to TRBD1. Germline trimming cut 1 base from V and 6 bases from J; bases unmatched to any gene: 8. This CDR3 is built from 17 residues. CDR1 LGHNA and CDR2 YNFKEQ come from the germline V gene. CDR3 sequence (DNA): TGTGCCAGCAGCCAAGGGACAGGGGGTTTTACTTATGAAAAACTGTTTTTT. Translating it yields CASSQGTGGFTYEKLFF.

In this sample, this clonotype turned up many times. The rearrangement links TRBV20-1 to TRBJ2-1; the D gene is possibly TRBD2 (5 bases). This CDR3 contains 15 residues. The ends were cut back, 5 bases at V and 0 bases at J, with 14 bases in the middle. The germline V gene encodes CDR1 DFQATT and CDR2 SNEGSKA (reference sequence). CDR3 residues: CSAPLGGYSYNEQFF. CDR3 DNA sequence: TGCAGTGCTCCCCTGGGCGGGTACTCCTACAATGAGCAGTTCTTC.